This TCR beta chain was observed in a study of T cell clones after liver transplantation. Assay: immunoSEQ multiplex PCR; the TCRdb copy retains only in-frame clones and omits some. The repertoire consists of some 1,100 clones, with approximately 44% occurring once and the leading ten covering approximately 19%. The CDR3 covers 12 residues. Trimming left V 6 bases short and J 2 bases short, with 10 bases between. Germline loops: CDR1 SQVTM, CDR2 ANQGSEA. Points on this clone: Its antigen is unknown.

Alloreactive TCRbeta sequences came from sequencing proliferating CFSE-low cells in the MLR. Pre-transplant recipient cells met graft donor PBMCs, splenocytes, lymph-node cells, or third-party PBMCs. This receptor was obtained from a human patient who received a liver transplant. The graft donor may have given rise to some T cells. J is TRBJ1-1 and V is TRBV29-1; no clear D gene. The sample consisted of CD4+ T cells from cultured PBMCs. In DNA form, the CDR3 reads TGCAGCGTGCGGGGAGGCAACACTGAAGCTTTCTTT. Translating gives CSVRGGNTEAFF.